The clone carrying this T cell receptor beta chain was seen only once. Samples were assayed with immunoSEQ v3.0 at survey level. Libraries were prepared by immunoSEQ multiplex PCR; TCRdb keeps only in-frame clonotypes and omits some of them. This sample carries some 20,000 clones, roughly 80% of them seen once, and the ten largest clones take under 14%. The data are from a study of long-term antiretroviral therapy in people with HIV. The germline V and J ends were trimmed by 6 bases and 2 bases, with 11 bases remaining between them. Germline V lookup: CDR1 MNHEY, CDR2 SMNVEV (reference sequence). The CDR3 extends over 14 amino acids.

V usage is TRBV27 and J usage is TRBJ1-3, with a tentative D call TRBD1 (5 bases). The sequence was collected from a middle-aged woman with HIV. The input for sequencing was unsorted PBMCs, taken 2.3 years after starting antiretroviral therapy. CDR3: CASRTGGTGNTIYF. The CDR3 DNA sequence: TGTGCCAGCAGAACCGGGGGGACTGGAAACACCATATATTTT.